This T cell receptor beta chain was recovered during a study of cytomegalovirus exposure and HLA in healthy donors. Study results and caveats: It was 160 or so TCR beta chains that were listed as cytomegalovirus-associated. A later analysis found common viral pathogens apparently linked to several of the most significant clusters. For most TCR beta V segments, an earlier analysis put the productive rate at about 87% or about 30% of the time.

This PCR relied on a set of 60 Vbeta primers and 13 Jbeta primers. The repertoire was sequenced with immunoSEQ multiplex PCR; TCRdb's copy has only in-frame clones and lacks some. The data show around 200,000 clones, more than 65% seen once. To note about this clone: Its antigen remains unidentified. The same CDR3 also results from other DNA sequences found in this sample.

The receptor was isolated from a man between 50 and 59 years old in good health and CMV-seronegative. Sequencing was done on a sample of PBMCs.

The CDR3 reads CASSYDSSYEQYF. In DNA, the CDR3 is TGTGCCAGCAGTTACGACAGCTCCTACGAGCAGTACTTC. The J gene is TRBJ2-7, the V gene TRBV6-6, with TRBD1 as a possible D gene (5 bases). Germline CDR1 is MNHNY and CDR2 is SVGAGI (reference sequence). The CDR3 sequence is 13 residues long. V was shortened by 2 bases and J by 0 bases, with 5 bases between the two germline ends.